This TCR beta chain was recorded in a study of cytomegalovirus exposure and HLA in healthy donors. Study-wide points: A later analysis linked some 17,000 TCR beta sequences to HLA alleles at 0.05 false discovery rate. In a later analysis, CMV-associated beta chains were mostly HLA-associated, it appeared.

About this clone itself: Its specificity is not known.

PCR used 60 Vbeta primers and 13 Jbeta primers. Sequencing was performed with immunoSEQ multiplex PCR; in TCRdb, only in-frame clones are kept and a portion is missing. Of some 200,000 clones listed, around 75% were seen once; the top ten hold 6.3%. The receptor was derived from a man in his forties in good health and CMV-seropositive. Specimen: PBMCs.

The CDR3: CASWGTGGGYGYTF. Here the CDR3 DNA reads TGTGCCAGCTGGGGGACGGGGGGTGGCTATGGCTACACCTTC. The V and J genes are TRBV9 and TRBJ1-2, with a tentative D call TRBD1 (5 bases). Trimming shortened V by 7 bases and J by 4 bases, and 17 bases separated the two germline ends. Germline values: CDR1 SGDLS, CDR2 YYNGEE. The CDR3 length is 14 residues. The variable domain in full, completed from reference TRBV9 and TRBJ1-2, reads DSGVTQTPKHLITATGQRVTLRCSPRSGDLSVYWYQQSLDQGLQFLIQYYNGEERAKGNILERFSAQQFPDLHSELNLSSLELGDSALYFCASWGTGGGYGYTFGSGTRLTVV.